The T cell receptor (beta chain) described here comes from a study of T cells after yellow fever vaccination. Findings of the study overall: Subsequent booster samples again held most clones from primary vaccination (just under 98% CD4, 85% to 90% CD8).

One entry per CDR3 protein, called by TCRdb with MiXCR from the 5' RACE reads. The data contain about 260,000 distinct CDR3 sequences, over 3% of them singletons. The table lists this clonotype with many counts. Its cognate antigen is unknown. CDR1 and CDR2 (germline): LGHDT, YNNKEL (reference sequence). The germline V and J ends were trimmed by 4 bases and 4 bases, with 13 bases remaining between them. The CDR3 totals 14 residues. The V gene is TRBV3-1, the J gene TRBJ1-1; D ambiguous. This TCR came from a young man who received the YFV17D yellow fever vaccine. The sample consisted of PBMCs, taken 15 days after the yellow fever booster vaccination. The CDR3 sequence: CASSPRHTGTEAFF. DNA of the CDR3: TGTGCCAGCAGCCCCCGACACACGGGCACTGAAGCTTTCTTT.